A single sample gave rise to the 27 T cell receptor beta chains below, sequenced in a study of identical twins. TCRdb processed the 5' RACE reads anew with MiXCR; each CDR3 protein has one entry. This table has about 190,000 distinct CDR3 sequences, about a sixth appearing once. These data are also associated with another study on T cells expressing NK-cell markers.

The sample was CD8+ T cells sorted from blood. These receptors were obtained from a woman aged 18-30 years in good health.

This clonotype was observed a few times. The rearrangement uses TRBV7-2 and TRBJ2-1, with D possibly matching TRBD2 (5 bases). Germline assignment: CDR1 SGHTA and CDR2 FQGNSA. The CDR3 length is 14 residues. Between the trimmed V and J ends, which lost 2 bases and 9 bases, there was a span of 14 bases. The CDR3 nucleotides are TGTGCCAGCAGCTTATCGGACTCCCGAAGTGAGCAGTTCTTC. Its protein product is CASSLSDSRSEQFF.

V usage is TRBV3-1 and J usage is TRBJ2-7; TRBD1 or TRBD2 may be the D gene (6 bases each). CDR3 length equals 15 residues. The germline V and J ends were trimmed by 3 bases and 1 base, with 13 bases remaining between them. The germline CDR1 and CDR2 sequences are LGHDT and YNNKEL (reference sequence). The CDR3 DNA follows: TGTGCCAGCAGCCAGGATTGGGGGGCTTCCTACGAGCAGTACTTC. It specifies CASSQDWGASYEQYF.

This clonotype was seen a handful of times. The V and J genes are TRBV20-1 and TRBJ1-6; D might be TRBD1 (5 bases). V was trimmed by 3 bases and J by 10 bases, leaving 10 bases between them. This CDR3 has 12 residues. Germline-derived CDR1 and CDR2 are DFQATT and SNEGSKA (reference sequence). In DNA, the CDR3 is TGCAGTGCTAGTATGCAGGGATCACCCCTCCACTTT. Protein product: CSASMQGSPLHF.

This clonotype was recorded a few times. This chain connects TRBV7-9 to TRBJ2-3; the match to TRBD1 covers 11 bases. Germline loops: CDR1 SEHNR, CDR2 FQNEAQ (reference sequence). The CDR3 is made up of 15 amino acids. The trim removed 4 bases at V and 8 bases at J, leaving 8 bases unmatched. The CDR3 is CASSSDRGHFGTQYF. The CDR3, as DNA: TGTGCCAGCAGCTCGGACAGGGGGCATTTCGGTACGCAGTATTTT.

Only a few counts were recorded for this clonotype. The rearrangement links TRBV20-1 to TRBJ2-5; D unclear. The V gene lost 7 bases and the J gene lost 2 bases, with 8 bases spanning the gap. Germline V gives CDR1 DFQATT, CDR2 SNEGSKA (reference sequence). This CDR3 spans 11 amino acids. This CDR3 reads CSVPYQETQYF. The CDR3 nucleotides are TGCAGTGTACCTTATCAAGAGACCCAGTACTTC.

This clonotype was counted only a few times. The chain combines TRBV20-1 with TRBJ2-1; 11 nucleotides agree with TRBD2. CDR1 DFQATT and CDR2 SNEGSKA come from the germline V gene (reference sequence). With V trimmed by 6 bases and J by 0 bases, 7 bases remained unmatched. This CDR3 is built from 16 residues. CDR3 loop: CSAHPGTSGSYNEQFF. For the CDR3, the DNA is TGCAGTGCCCATCCCGGGACTAGCGGCTCCTACAATGAGCAGTTCTTC.

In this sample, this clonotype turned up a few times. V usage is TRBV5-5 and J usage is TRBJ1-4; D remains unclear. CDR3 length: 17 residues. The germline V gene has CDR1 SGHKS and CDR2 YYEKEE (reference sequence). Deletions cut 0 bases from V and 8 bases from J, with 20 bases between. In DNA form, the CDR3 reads TGTGCCAGCAGCTTGGTGGGCCGGGTTCAGGACGGCGAAAAACTGTTTTTT. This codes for CASSLVGRVQDGEKLFF.

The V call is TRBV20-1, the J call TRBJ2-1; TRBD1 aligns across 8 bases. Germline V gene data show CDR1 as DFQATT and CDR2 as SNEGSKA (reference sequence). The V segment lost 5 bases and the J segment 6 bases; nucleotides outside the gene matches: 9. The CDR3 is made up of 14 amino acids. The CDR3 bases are TGCAGTGCTGAAGACAGGGGTGGTGGCAATGAGCAGTTCTTC. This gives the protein CSAEDRGGGNEQFF.

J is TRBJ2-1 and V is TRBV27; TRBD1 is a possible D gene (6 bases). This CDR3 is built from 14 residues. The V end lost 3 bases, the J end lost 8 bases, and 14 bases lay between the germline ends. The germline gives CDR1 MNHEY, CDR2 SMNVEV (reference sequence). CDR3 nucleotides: TGTGCCAGCAGTTTCGTGGGCGCAGGGGATGAGCAGTTCTTC. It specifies CASSFVGAGDEQFF.

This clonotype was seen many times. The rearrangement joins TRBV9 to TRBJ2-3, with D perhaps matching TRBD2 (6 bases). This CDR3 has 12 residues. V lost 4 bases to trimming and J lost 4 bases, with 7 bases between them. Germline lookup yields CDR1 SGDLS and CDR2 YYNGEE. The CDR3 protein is CASSSGADTQYF. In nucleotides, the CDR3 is TGTGCCAGCAGCTCGGGAGCAGATACGCAGTATTTT.

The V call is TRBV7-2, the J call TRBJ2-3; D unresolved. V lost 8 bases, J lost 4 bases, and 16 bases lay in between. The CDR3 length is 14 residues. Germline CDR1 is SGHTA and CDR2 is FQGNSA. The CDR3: CASDPPIGPDTQYF. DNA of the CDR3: TGTGCCAGCGACCCCCCCATCGGGCCAGATACGCAGTATTTT. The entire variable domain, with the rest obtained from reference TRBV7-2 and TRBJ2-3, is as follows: GAGVSQSPSNKVTEKGKDVELRCDPISGHTALYWYRQSLGQGLEFLIYFQGNSAPDKSGLPSDRFSAERTGGSVSTLTIQRTQQEDSAVYLCASDPPIGPDTQYFGPGTRLTVL.

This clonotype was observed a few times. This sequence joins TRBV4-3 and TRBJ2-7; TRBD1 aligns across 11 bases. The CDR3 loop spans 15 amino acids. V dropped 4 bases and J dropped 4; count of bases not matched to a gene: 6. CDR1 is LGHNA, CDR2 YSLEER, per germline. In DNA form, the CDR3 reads TGCGCCAGCAGCCCCTCGGGACAGGGGGGATACGAGCAGTACTTC. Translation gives CASSPSGQGGYEQYF.

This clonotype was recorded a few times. CDR3 bases: TGTGCCAGCTCTAGCGGGGGAGGCCAAGAGACCCAGTACTTC. It yields the protein CASSSGGGQETQYF. This chain uses TRBV6-1 with TRBJ2-5; 10 bases agree with TRBD2. V dropped 8 bases and J dropped 1; count of bases not matched to a gene: 4. The CDR3 covers 14 residues. Germline CDR1 and CDR2: MNHNS and SASEGT.

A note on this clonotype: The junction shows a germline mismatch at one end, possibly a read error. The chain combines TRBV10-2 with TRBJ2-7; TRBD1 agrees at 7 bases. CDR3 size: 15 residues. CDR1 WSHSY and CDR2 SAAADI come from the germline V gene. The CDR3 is CASSESSYRGYEQNF. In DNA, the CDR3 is TGCGCCAGCAGTGAGTCAAGTTACAGGGGCTACGAGCAGAACTTC.

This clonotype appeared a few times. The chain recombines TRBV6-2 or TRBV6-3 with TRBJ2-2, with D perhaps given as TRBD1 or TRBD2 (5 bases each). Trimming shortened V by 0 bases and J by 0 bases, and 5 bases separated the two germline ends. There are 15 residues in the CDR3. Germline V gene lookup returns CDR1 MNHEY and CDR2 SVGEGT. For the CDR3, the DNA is TGTGCCAGCAGTTACTCGGGGGCGAACACCGGGGAGCTGTTTTTT. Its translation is CASSYSGANTGELFF.

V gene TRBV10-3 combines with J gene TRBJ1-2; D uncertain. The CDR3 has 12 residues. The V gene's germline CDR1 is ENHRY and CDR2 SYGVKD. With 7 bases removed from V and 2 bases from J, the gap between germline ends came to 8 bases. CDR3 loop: CAINKGNYGYTF. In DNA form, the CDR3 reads TGTGCCATCAATAAGGGAAACTATGGCTACACCTTC.

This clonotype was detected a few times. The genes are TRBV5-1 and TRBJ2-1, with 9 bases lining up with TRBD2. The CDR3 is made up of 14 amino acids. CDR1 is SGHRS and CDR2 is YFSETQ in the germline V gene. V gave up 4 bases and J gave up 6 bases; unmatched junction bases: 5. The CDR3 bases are TGCGCCAGCAGCATAGCGGGGGCGGCCAATGAGCAGTTCTTC. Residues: CASSIAGAANEQFF.

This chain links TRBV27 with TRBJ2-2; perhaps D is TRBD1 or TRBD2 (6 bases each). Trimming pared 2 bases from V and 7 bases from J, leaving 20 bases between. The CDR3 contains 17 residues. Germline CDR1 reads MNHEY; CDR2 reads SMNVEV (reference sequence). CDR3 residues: CASSLGPPRGRVGELFF. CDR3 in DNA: TGTGCCAGCAGTTTAGGTCCCCCCCGGGGGCGGGTCGGGGAGCTGTTTTTT.

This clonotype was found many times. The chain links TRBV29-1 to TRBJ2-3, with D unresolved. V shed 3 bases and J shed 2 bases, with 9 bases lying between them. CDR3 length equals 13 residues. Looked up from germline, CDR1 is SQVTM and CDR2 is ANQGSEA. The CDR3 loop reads CSVDGPDTDTQYF. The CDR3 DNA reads TGCAGCGTTGATGGGCCAGACACAGATACGCAGTATTTT.

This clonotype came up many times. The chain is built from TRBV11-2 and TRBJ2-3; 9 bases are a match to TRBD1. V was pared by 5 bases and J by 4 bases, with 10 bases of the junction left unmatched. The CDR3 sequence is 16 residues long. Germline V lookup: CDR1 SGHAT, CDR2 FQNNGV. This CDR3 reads CASSKILQGASDTQYF. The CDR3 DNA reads TGTGCCAGCAGCAAAATACTACAGGGGGCATCAGATACGCAGTATTTT.

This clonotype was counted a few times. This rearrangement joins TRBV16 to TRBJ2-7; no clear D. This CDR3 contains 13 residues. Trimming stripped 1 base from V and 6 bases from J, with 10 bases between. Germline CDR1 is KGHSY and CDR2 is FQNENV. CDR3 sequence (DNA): TGTGCCAGCAGCCAATTCAAGGGTCGCGAGCAGTACTTC. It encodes CASSQFKGREQYF.

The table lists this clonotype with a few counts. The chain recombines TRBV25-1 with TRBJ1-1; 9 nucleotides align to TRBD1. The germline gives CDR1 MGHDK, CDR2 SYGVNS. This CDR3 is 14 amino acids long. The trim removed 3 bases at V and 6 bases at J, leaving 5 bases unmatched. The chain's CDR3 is CASSDTYRGPEAFF. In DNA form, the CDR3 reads TGTGCCAGCAGTGATACCTACAGGGGGCCTGAAGCTTTCTTT. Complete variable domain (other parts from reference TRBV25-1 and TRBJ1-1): EADIYQTPRYLVIGTGKKITLECSQTMGHDKMYWYQQDPGMELHLIHYSYGVNSTEKGDLSSESTVSRIRTEHFPLTLESARPSHTSQYLCASSDTYRGPEAFFGQGTRLTVV.

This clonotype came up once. CDR3 DNA sequence: TGCAGTGCTAGAAAGACTAGCGGGAGAACAGATACGCAGTATTTT. It translates to CSARKTSGRTDTQYF. This rearrangement joins TRBV20-1 to TRBJ2-3, with 12 nucleotides matching TRBD2. The CDR3 runs 15 residues. Germline V lookup: CDR1 DFQATT, CDR2 SNEGSKA (reference sequence). V shed 2 bases, J shed 3 bases, and the junction held 3 bases outside the gene matches.

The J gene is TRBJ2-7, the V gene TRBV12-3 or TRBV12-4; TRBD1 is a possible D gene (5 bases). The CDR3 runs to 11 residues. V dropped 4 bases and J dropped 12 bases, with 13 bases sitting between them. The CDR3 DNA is TGTGCCAGCAGTTCAGGGTCCGTGGGGTACTTC. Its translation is CASSSGSVGYF.

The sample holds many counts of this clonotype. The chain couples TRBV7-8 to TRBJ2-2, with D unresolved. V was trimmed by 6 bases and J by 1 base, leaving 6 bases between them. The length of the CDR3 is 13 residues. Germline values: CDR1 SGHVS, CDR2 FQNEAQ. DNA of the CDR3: TGTGCCAGCAGTTCAAGGAACACCGGGGAGCTGTTTTTT. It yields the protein CASSSRNTGELFF.

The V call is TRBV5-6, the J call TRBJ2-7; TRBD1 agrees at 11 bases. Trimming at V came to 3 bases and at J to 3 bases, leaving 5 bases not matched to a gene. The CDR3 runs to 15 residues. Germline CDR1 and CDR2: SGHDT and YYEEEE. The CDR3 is CASSSGTGGFYEQYF. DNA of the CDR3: TGTGCCAGCAGCTCCGGGACAGGGGGTTTCTACGAGCAGTACTTC.

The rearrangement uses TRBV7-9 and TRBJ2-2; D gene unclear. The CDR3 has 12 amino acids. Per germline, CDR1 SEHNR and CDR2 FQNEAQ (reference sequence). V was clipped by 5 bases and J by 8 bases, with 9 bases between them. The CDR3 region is CASSRSIGELFF. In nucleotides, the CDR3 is TGTGCCAGCAGCCGATCGATTGGGGAGCTGTTTTTT.